Below, 3 T cell receptor beta chains from the same sample are listed, as sequenced in a study of shared clonotypes between healthy human individuals. The table came from immunoSEQ multiplex PCR; TCRdb's copy has only in-frame clones and leaves some out. The repertoire holds more than 2,000,000 clones, with approximately 95% as singletons. Specimen: naive CD4+ T cells from PBMCs. Described subset: CD45RA+ positively selected. Source of these receptors: a man aged 18 to 30 in good health. Some clones in this sample may be carry-over from other donors' samples.

The chain links TRBV30 to TRBJ2-7, with 11 bases identical to TRBD1. The ends lost 7 bases at V and 8 bases at J; junction bases unmatched: 10. This CDR3 comprises 13 residues. CDR1 is GTSNPN, CDR2 SVGIG, per germline (reference sequence). CDR3 residues: CAFIRTGGAKQYF. DNA for the CDR3: TGTGCCTTTATCCGGACAGGGGGCGCTAAGCAGTACTTC.

The V gene is TRBV5-5, the J gene TRBJ2-7; 7 bases align to TRBD2. The CDR3 is 16 amino acids. The V and J ends lost 0 bases and 3 bases, in that order; junction bases with no gene match: 9. Germline CDR1 and CDR2: SGHKS and YYEKEE (reference sequence). Written as DNA, the CDR3 is TGTGCCAGCAGCTTGGCCACGGGGGGAGCATTCTACGAGCAGTACTTC. It yields the protein CASSLATGGAFYEQYF.

In regard to this clone: The same CDR3 can be traced to other DNA sequences in this sample. This chain links TRBV28 with TRBJ1-2, with 9 bases identical to TRBD1. From germline, CDR1 is MDHEN and CDR2 SYDVKM. The CDR3 loop spans 14 amino acids. Trimming took 2 bases from V and 5 from J; bases not matched to a gene: 3. The CDR3 DNA is TGTGCCAGCAGTTTAGGGACAGGGAGGTATGGCTACACCTTC. Protein sequence: CASSLGTGRYGYTF.